The 20 T cell receptor beta chains below were found in one sample sequenced in a study of cytomegalovirus exposure and HLA in healthy donors. PCR primers comprised 60 Vbeta and 13 Jbeta primers. Assay: immunoSEQ multiplex PCR; the TCRdb copy retains only in-frame clones and omits some. The table has 250,000 to 350,000 clones, 70% to 90% seen once. Sequenced sample: PBMCs. These receptor sequences come from a middle-aged man in good health and CMV-seropositive.

About this clone itself: In the same sample, other DNA sequences code for this CDR3. The chain has TRBV5-1 and TRBJ1-1; TRBD1 might be the D (5 bases). The CDR3 length is 14 residues. The germline gives CDR1 SGHRS, CDR2 YFSETQ. V was shortened by 0 bases and J by 4 bases, with 10 bases between the two germline ends. The CDR3 DNA reads TGCGCCAGCAGCTTGGAGGTCGGGGGCACTGAAGCTTTCTTT. As protein: CASSLEVGGTEAFF.

The V gene is TRBV7-2, the J gene TRBJ2-1, with 7 nucleotides matching TRBD1. CDR1 SGHTA and CDR2 FQGNSA come from the germline V gene. The junction had 8 bases not matched to a gene; V was cut back by 5 bases and J by 7 bases. The length of the CDR3 is 14 residues. For the CDR3, the DNA is TGTGCCAGCAGCGATGAGACAGGGTTGAATGAGCAGTTCTTC. It yields the protein CASSDETGLNEQFF.

The chain recombines TRBV7-2 with TRBJ2-3, with 10 nucleotides matching TRBD2. J gave up 4 bases and V 0 bases, and 10 bases lay outside the gene matches. The germline CDR1 and CDR2 sequences are SGHTA and FQGNSA. CDR3 length: 18 amino acids. CDR3 DNA sequence: TGTGCCAGCAGCTTAGCTCTTGGGGCTAGCGGGAGTTCAGATACGCAGTATTTT. Protein product: CASSLALGASGSSDTQYF. The full variable domain, with the rest looked up from reference TRBV7-2 and TRBJ2-3, is GAGVSQSPSNKVTEKGKDVELRCDPISGHTALYWYRQSLGQGLEFLIYFQGNSAPDKSGLPSDRFSAERTGGSVSTLTIQRTQQEDSAVYLCASSLALGASGSSDTQYFGPGTRLTVL.

The chain carries TRBV5-1 and TRBJ2-7, with 14 bases aligning to TRBD2. Germline-derived CDR1 and CDR2 are SGHRS and YFSETQ. The CDR3 contains 16 residues. The ends lost 4 bases at V and 7 bases at J; junction bases unmatched: 10. In DNA, the CDR3 is TGCGCCAGCAGCCTCAGACTAGCGGGAGGGCCGGAGGAGCAGTACTTC. Translation gives CASSLRLAGGPEEQYF.

This clone was seen more than once but under ten times. The chain joins TRBV27 to TRBJ1-5, with 7 bases identical to TRBD1. V dropped 4 bases and J dropped 7; count of bases not matched to a gene: 7. Germline assignment: CDR1 MNHEY and CDR2 SMNVEV (reference sequence). The CDR3 is 14 residues long. For the CDR3, the DNA is TGTGCCAGCAGTTCGACAGGGTGGGGGCAGCCCCAGCATTTT. Protein product: CASSSTGWGQPQHF.

The chain is built from TRBV6-1 and TRBJ2-7, with 12 bases matching TRBD1. The CDR3 is made up of 14 amino acids. Germline CDR1 is MNHNS and CDR2 is SASEGT. Trimming removed 6 bases from V and 5 bases from J; junction bases left unmatched: 5. CDR3 residues: CASRAGTGGNEQYF. For the CDR3, the DNA is TGTGCCAGCAGAGCCGGGACAGGGGGCAACGAGCAGTACTTC.

The V gene is TRBV5-1, the J gene TRBJ2-7; TRBD1 matches at 7 bases. There are 15 residues in the CDR3. The germline gives CDR1 SGHRS, CDR2 YFSETQ. V shed 4 bases, J shed 4 bases, and the junction held 11 bases outside the gene matches. CDR3 in amino acids: CASSLNSGQEYEQYF. The DNA of the CDR3 is TGCGCCAGCAGCCTGAATTCCGGACAGGAATACGAGCAGTACTTC.

The CDR3 region is CASSLGVGLSYEQYF. The DNA of the CDR3 is TGTGCCAGCAGCTTAGGGGTGGGCCTTTCCTACGAGCAGTACTTC. The chain combines TRBV11-3 with TRBJ2-7; D is ambiguous. The CDR3 length is 15 residues. In germline, CDR1 is SGHNT, CDR2 YENEEA. V lost 1 base and J 1 base, leaving 11 bases between the germline ends.

V and J are TRBV27 and TRBJ2-1; no reliable D call. Trimming removed 2 bases at V and 2 bases at J, with 13 bases between. The CDR3 covers 16 residues. CDR1 is MNHEY, CDR2 SMNVEV, per germline (reference sequence). CDR3 residues: CASSLKVALTYNEQFF. CDR3 sequence (DNA): TGTGCCAGCAGTTTAAAAGTGGCTCTTACCTACAATGAGCAGTTCTTC.

This clone has only one observation. V is TRBV5-6 and J is TRBJ2-7, with D possibly being TRBD1 (5 bases). With 1 base removed from V and 0 bases from J, the gap between germline ends came to 11 bases. Germline V gives CDR1 SGHDT, CDR2 YYEEEE. The CDR3 covers 15 residues. Here the CDR3 reads CASSLLQASSYEQYF. CDR3 coding DNA: TGTGCCAGCAGCTTGTTACAGGCGAGCTCCTACGAGCAGTACTTC.

The chain carries TRBV6-1 and TRBJ2-7; tentative D call: TRBD1 (5 bases). The CDR3 is 14 amino acids. Germline CDR1 MNHNS, CDR2 SASEGT. V was shortened by 2 bases and J by 5 bases, with 13 bases between the two germline ends. CDR3 coding DNA: TGTGCCAGCAGTGAACGCGCGGACAATCACGAGCAGTACTTC. It translates to CASSERADNHEQYF.

This chain links TRBV4-1 with TRBJ2-5; no reliable D call. Germline V gives CDR1 MGHRA, CDR2 YSYEKL. V was shortened by 4 bases and J by 0 bases, with 9 bases between the two germline ends. There are 14 residues in the CDR3. CDR3 sequence reads: CASSLRPDQETQYF. Written as DNA, the CDR3 is TGCGCCAGCAGCCTCAGGCCCGACCAAGAGACCCAGTACTTC.

This clone was seen once. V and J are TRBV19 and TRBJ2-1; 8 nucleotides match TRBD1. Germline CDR1 is LNHDA and CDR2 is SQIVND (reference sequence). With V trimmed by 4 bases and J by 7 bases, 3 bases remained unmatched. The CDR3 has 13 residues. The CDR3 region is CASSRTGQNEQFF. The CDR3 region has the DNA TGTGCCAGTAGTAGGACAGGGCAGAATGAGCAGTTCTTC.

This clone was found once. The chain has TRBV28 and TRBJ2-7; 10 bases map to TRBD2. V lost 5 bases, J lost 2 bases, and 6 bases stayed unmatched. Germline assignment: CDR1 MDHEN and CDR2 SYDVKM. The CDR3 is 15 residues long. CDR3 sequence (DNA): TGTGCCAGCAGTGATCTAGCGGGAGCGGCCTACGAGCAGTACTTC. Residues: CASSDLAGAAYEQYF.

This chain links TRBV5-1 with TRBJ2-7, with D possibly matching TRBD2 (6 bases). Germline CDR1 and CDR2: SGHRS and YFSETQ. This CDR3 comprises 12 residues. Trimming took 2 bases from V and 6 from J, leaving 9 bases between them. The CDR3 loop reads CASSLQAGEQYF. For the CDR3, the DNA is TGCGCCAGCAGCTTACAAGCGGGCGAGCAGTACTTC.

This sequence joins TRBV6-5 and TRBJ1-5; no clear D gene. V was trimmed by 7 bases and J by 0 bases, leaving 13 bases between them. This CDR3 comprises 15 residues. Germline CDR1 and CDR2: MNHEY and SVGAGI. This CDR3 is CASTRDPYSNQPQHF. The CDR3 nucleotides read TGTGCCAGCACACGGGATCCATATAGCAATCAGCCCCAGCATTTT.

The chain links TRBV5-4 to TRBJ2-5, with TRBD1 matching over 9 bases. This CDR3 is built from 16 residues. From germline, CDR1 is SGHNT and CDR2 YYREEE (reference sequence). The junction had 9 bases not matched to a gene; V was cut back by 4 bases and J by 2 bases. The CDR3 region is CASSTPGTGTQETQYF. The CDR3 region has the DNA TGTGCCAGCAGCACACCCGGGACAGGGACTCAAGAGACCCAGTACTTC. The full variable domain, with the rest looked up from reference TRBV5-4 and TRBJ2-5, is ETGVTQSPTHLIKTRGQQVTLRCSSQSGHNTVSWYQQALGQGPQFIFQYYREEENGRGNFPPRFSGLQFPNYSSELNVNALELDDSALYLCASSTPGTGTQETQYFGPGTRLLVL.

The J gene is TRBJ2-3, the V gene TRBV13; 11 bases are a match to TRBD2. Trimming removed 6 bases from V and 0 bases from J; junction bases left unmatched: 5. The germline V gene encodes CDR1 PRHDT and CDR2 FYEKMQ (reference sequence). This CDR3 region has 16 residues. The CDR3 reads CASSGLAGPSTDTQYF. CDR3 DNA sequence: TGTGCCAGCAGTGGACTAGCGGGTCCTAGCACAGATACGCAGTATTTT.

The count of this clone is one. The V gene is TRBV29-1, the J gene TRBJ1-2; D remains unclear. CDR3 length: 15 amino acids. Between the trimmed V and J ends, which lost 0 bases and 3 bases, there was a span of 14 bases. Per germline, CDR1 SQVTM and CDR2 ANQGSEA. The CDR3: CSVEDLATSDYGYTF. CDR3 bases: TGCAGCGTTGAAGATTTGGCGACATCTGACTATGGCTACACCTTC.

The chain links TRBV11-2 to TRBJ2-3, with TRBD2 matching 10 bases. This CDR3 comprises 17 residues. CDR1 and CDR2 (germline): SGHAT, FQNNGV. With 1 base clipped from V and 3 bases from J, the junction kept 7 bases outside the gene matches. DNA of the CDR3: TGTGCCAGCAGCTTAGGGGCAGAAGCGGGAGGGACAGATACGCAGTATTTT. Its translation is CASSLGAEAGGTDTQYF.